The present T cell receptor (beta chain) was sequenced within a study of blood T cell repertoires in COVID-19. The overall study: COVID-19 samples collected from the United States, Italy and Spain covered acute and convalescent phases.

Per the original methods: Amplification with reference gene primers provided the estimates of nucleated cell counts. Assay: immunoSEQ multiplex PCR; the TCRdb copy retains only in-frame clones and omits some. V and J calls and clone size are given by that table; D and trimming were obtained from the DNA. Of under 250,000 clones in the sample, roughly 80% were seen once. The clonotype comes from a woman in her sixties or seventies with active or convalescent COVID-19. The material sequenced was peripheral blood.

The CDR3 DNA follows: TGTGCCAGCAGCCCTCCTACAGATACGCAGTATTTT. Its translation is CASSPPTDTQYF. The chain joins TRBV7-9 to TRBJ2-3; D is uncertain. This CDR3 has 12 residues. V lost 5 bases and J 3 bases, leaving 6 bases between the germline ends. Per the germline V gene, CDR1 is SEHNR and CDR2 is FQNEAQ (reference sequence).